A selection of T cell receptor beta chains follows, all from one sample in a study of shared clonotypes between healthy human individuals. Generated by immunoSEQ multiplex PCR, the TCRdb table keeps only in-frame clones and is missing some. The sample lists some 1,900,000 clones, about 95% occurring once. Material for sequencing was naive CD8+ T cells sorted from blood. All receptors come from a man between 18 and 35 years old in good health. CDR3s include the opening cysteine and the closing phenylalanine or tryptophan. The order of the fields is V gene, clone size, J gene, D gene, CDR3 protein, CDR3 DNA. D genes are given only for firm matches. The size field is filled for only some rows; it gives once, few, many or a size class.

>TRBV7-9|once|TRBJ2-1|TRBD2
CASSLASGRVDEQFF
TGTGCCAGCAGCTTAGCTAGCGGGAGAGTCGATGAGCAGTTCTTC
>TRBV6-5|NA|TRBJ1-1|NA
CASSYSEGVEAFF
TGTGCCAGCAGTTACTCGGAGGGGGTTGAAGCTTTCTTT
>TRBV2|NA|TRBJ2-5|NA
CASSPYQETQYF
TGTGCCAGCAGCCCATACCAAGAGACCCAGTACTTC
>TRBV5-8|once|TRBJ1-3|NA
CASSPWTRESSGNTIYF
TGTGCCAGCAGCCCCTGGACAAGGGAATCCTCTGGAAACACCATATATTTT
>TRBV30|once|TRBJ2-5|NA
CAWSAVETQYF
TGTGCCTGGAGTGCGGTCGAGACCCAGTACTTC
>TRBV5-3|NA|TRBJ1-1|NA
CARSLTGLTSMNTEAFF
TGTGCCAGAAGCCTTACAGGGCTGACATCAATGAACACTGAAGCTTTCTTT
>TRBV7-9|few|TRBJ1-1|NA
CASSLSPMGLAEAFF
TGTGCCAGCAGCTTGTCCCCGATGGGGCTGGCTGAAGCTTTCTTT
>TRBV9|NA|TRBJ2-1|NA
CASSPPGGVEQFF
TGTGCCAGCAGCCCCCCAGGAGGGGTTGAGCAGTTCTTC
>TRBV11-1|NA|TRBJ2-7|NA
CASSLYPYEQYF
TGTGCCAGCAGCTTATACCCCTACGAGCAGTACTTC
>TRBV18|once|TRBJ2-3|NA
CASSPARGETDTQYF
TGTGCCAGCTCACCTGCCCGGGGCGAGACAGATACGCAGTATTTT
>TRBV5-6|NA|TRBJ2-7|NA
CASSGTGTVYEQYF
TGTGCCAGCAGCGGAACCGGGACTGTCTACGAGCAGTACTTC
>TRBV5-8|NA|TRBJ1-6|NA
CASPSSGQSDYNSPLHF
TGTGCCAGTCCATCCTCGGGGCAGTCAGACTATAATTCACCCCTCCACTTT
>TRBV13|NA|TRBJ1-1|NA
CASSSSGGTEAFF
TGTGCCAGCAGCTCGAGTGGGGGCACTGAAGCTTTCTTT
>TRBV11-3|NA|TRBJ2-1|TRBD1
CASSFRGQGVNEQFF
TGTGCCAGCAGCTTTAGGGGACAGGGGGTTAATGAGCAGTTCTTC
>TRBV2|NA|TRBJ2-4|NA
CASSEPTRAAKNIQYF
TGTGCCAGCAGTGAACCCACCAGGGCGGCCAAAAACATTCAGTACTTC
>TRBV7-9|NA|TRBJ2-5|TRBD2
CASRTSFGTQYF
TGTGCCAGCAGGACTAGCTTCGGGACCCAGTACTTC
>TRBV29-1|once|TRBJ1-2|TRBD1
CSVPRQGNYGYTF
TGCAGCGTCCCAAGACAGGGCAACTATGGCTACACCTTC
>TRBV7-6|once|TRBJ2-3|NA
CASSSRPGRTDTQYF
TGTGCCAGCAGCTCACGCCCGGGGCGCACAGATACGCAGTATTTT
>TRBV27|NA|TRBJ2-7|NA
CASRLTRDSYEQYF
TGTGCCAGCAGGTTAACAAGGGATTCCTACGAGCAGTACTTC
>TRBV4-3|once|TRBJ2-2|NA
CASSQAGTLTGELFF
TGCGCCAGCAGCCAAGCCGGGACTCTCACCGGGGAGCTGTTTTTT
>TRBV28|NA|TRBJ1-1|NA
CASSPNTMNTEAFF
TGTGCCAGCAGTCCTAACACGATGAACACTGAAGCTTTCTTT
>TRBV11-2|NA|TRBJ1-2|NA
CASSPLRTDTHGYTF
TGTGCCAGCAGCCCCCTCCGGACGGACACACATGGCTACACCTTC
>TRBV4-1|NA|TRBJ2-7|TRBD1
CASSQPAGTGSYEQYF
TGCGCCAGCAGCCAACCTGCCGGGACAGGGTCCTACGAGCAGTACTTC
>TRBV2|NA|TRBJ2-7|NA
CASSEGGVYEQYF
TGTGCCAGCAGTGAGGGTGGGGTCTACGAGCAGTACTTC
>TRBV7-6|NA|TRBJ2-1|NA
CASSPGVQVSNEQFF
TGTGCCAGCAGCCCAGGGGTCCAGGTCTCCAATGAGCAGTTCTTC
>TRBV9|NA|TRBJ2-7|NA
CASSLGLNYEQYF
TGTGCCAGCAGCCTGGGACTGAACTACGAGCAGTACTTC
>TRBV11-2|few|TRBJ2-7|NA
CASSFGSSYEQYF
TGTGCCAGCAGCTTTGGCAGCTCCTACGAGCAGTACTTC
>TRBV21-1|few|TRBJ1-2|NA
CASSSKAHDKDYGYTF
TGTGCCAGCAGCAGTAAGGCTCACGACAAGGACTATGGCTACACCTTC
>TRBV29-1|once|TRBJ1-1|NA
CSASHREGNTEAFF
TGCAGCGCGTCCCACAGGGAGGGGAACACTGAGGCTTTCTTT
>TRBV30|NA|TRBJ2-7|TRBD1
CAWSVGQGANEQYF
TGTGCCTGGAGTGTAGGGCAGGGGGCAAACGAGCAGTACTTC
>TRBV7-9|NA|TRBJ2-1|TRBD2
CASSMTRGGFYNEQFF
TGTGCCAGCAGCATGACCCGGGGGGGCTTCTACAATGAGCAGTTCTTC
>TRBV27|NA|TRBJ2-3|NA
CASSLWGLIGSTDTQYF
TGTGCCAGCAGTTTGTGGGGGCTGATTGGAAGCACAGATACGCAGTATTTT
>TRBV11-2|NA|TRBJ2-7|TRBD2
CASTSLRGGVYEQYF
TGTGCCAGCACCTCCCTGCGGGGGGGCGTCTACGAGCAGTACTTC
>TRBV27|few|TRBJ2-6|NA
CASSLLGAGANVLTF
TGTGCCAGCAGTTTATTGGGGGCCGGGGCCAACGTCCTGACTTTC
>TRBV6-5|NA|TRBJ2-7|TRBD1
CASSYSGQGNEQYF
TGTGCCAGCAGTTACTCCGGACAGGGCAACGAGCAGTACTTC
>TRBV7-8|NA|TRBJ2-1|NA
CALGGTNEQFF
TGTGCCCTTGGGGGGACAAATGAGCAGTTCTTC
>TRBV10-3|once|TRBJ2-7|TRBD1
CAISEGQGDEQYF
TGTGCCATCAGCGAAGGACAGGGCGACGAGCAGTACTTC
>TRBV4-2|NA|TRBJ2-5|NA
CASSPVAEVALHQETQYF
TGTGCCAGCAGCCCCGTCGCCGAAGTGGCACTTCACCAAGAGACCCAGTACTTC
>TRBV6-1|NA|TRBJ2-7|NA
CASSDGVSSYEQYF
TGTGCCAGCAGTGACGGGGTGAGCTCCTACGAGCAGTACTTC
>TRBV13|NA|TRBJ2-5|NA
CASSLRGQETQYF
TGTGCCAGCAGCTTGCGGGGTCAAGAGACCCAGTACTTC
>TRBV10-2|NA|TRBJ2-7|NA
CASSDPRDNSYEQYF
TGCGCCAGCAGTGACCCCCGGGACAACTCCTACGAGCAGTACTTC
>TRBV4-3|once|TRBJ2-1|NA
CASSQVVEGYNEQFF
TGCGCCAGCAGCCAAGTCGTAGAGGGCTACAATGAGCAGTTCTTC
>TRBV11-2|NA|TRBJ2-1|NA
CASSLSVGGFNEQFF
TGTGCCAGCAGCTTATCGGTCGGAGGGTTCAATGAGCAGTTCTTC
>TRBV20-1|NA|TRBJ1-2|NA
CSARETGYTF
TGCAGTGCTAGAGAGACCGGCTACACCTTC
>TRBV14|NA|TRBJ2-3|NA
CASSPLTSTDTQYF
TGTGCCAGCAGCCCTTTGACCAGCACAGATACGCAGTATTTT
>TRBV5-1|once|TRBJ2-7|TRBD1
CASSLSDRAWEQYF
TGCGCCAGCAGCTTGTCGGACAGGGCATGGGAGCAGTACTTC
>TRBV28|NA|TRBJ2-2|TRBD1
CASSLADRVDNTGELFF
TGTGCCAGCAGTTTAGCCGACAGGGTAGATAACACCGGGGAGCTGTTTTTT
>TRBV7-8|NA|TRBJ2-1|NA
CASSLVIRERFDEQFF
TGTGCCAGCAGCTTAGTTATCCGGGAGAGGTTTGATGAGCAGTTCTTC
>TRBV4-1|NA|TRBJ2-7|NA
CASSQKASPSYEQYF
TGCGCCAGCAGCCAAAAGGCGTCACCGAGCTACGAGCAGTACTTC
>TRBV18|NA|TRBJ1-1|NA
CASSPGSSGAEAFF
TGTGCCAGCTCACCAGGCTCCTCGGGGGCTGAAGCTTTCTTT
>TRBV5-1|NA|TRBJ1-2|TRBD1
CASSPGQGVYGYTF
TGCGCCAGCAGCCCGGGACAGGGGGTCTATGGCTACACCTTC
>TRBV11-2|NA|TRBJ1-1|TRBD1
CASSSGTGLNTEAFF
TGTGCCAGCAGCTCGGGGACAGGTTTGAACACTGAAGCTTTCTTT
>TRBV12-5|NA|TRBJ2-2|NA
CASGLVLGGELFF
TGTGCTAGTGGTTTGGTACTTGGCGGGGAGCTGTTTTTT